A selection of T cell receptor beta chains follows, all from one sample in a study of cytomegalovirus exposure and HLA in healthy donors. This table comes from immunoSEQ multiplex PCR, and its TCRdb copy is limited to in-frame clones, with some not included. This table has over 200,000 clones, around 85% appearing once. The sequenced sample was PBMCs. Every receptor here comes from a human donor in good health. The CDR3 runs from the conserved cysteine through the conserved F or W. D genes are given only for firm matches. The size entry is marked missing in some rows and otherwise reads once, few, many or a size class.

V gene	J gene	D gene	clone size	CDR3 DNA	CDR3 protein
TRBV7-3	TRBJ1-1	NA	NA	TGTGCCAGCAGACTTGACGACAGGAACACTGAAGCTTTCTTT	CASRLDDRNTEAFF
TRBV7-9	TRBJ1-3	NA	few	TGTGCCAGCAGCTTAGCGAGAGGCTCTGGAAACACCATATATTTT	CASSLARGSGNTIYF
TRBV6-4	TRBJ1-2	TRBD1	NA	TGTGCCAGCAGTGATGGGACCGGACAGGGGGTCTATGGCTACACCTTC	CASSDGTGQGVYGYTF
TRBV5-1	TRBJ1-4	NA	NA	TGCGCCAGCAGCTTGGCAGGACAACCTAATGAAAAACTGTTTTTT	CASSLAGQPNEKLFF
TRBV4-1	TRBJ2-5	TRBD2	NA	TGCGCCAGCAGCCAAGAGGGACTAGCGGGAAGGTACCAAGAGACCCAGTACTTC	CASSQEGLAGRYQETQYF
TRBV18	TRBJ2-5	TRBD2	NA	TGTGCCAGCTCCTTAACTAGCGGGAGATTCGTAGAGACCCAGTACTTC	CASSLTSGRFVETQYF
TRBV27	TRBJ2-6	TRBD2	NA	TGTGCCAGCAGTACCCGTGGGACTAGGTCTGGGGCCAACGTCCTGACTTTC	CASSTRGTRSGANVLTF
TRBV28	TRBJ2-5	NA	NA	TGTGCCAGCAGTTGGCAGGGAGGAGGGGAGACCCAGTACTTC	CASSWQGGGETQYF
TRBV6-1	TRBJ1-1	NA	NA	TGTGCCAGCAGACAGGGAGTGAACACTGAAGCTTTCTTT	CASRQGVNTEAFF
TRBV12-5	TRBJ1-2	TRBD1	NA	TGTGCTAGTGGTTTGGGACAGGGGAAGAGTGGCTACACCTTC	CASGLGQGKSGYTF
TRBV27	TRBJ2-5	NA	NA	TGTGCCAGCAGTTCTATCGGGTTGAATCAAGAGACCCAGTACTTC	CASSSIGLNQETQYF
TRBV5-6	TRBJ2-7	TRBD1	NA	TGTGCCAGCAGCTTGGGGCTCCGGACAGGGGCCTACGAGCAGTACTTC	CASSLGLRTGAYEQYF
TRBV20-1	TRBJ2-1	NA	NA	TGCAGTGCTGGAACAGGGAATGAGCAGTTCTTC	CSAGTGNEQFF
TRBV28	TRBJ2-7	NA	NA	TGTGCCAGCAGTTTATGGGGGGGAGGGGGATACGAGCAGTACTTC	CASSLWGGGGYEQYF
TRBV28	TRBJ1-2	NA	once	TGTGCCAGCAGTTTAGGCCGGGGGGGGTTCGGTGGCTACACCTTC	CASSLGRGGFGGYTF
TRBV28	TRBJ2-3	NA	few	TGTGCCAGCAGTTTCCCCTATAGCGGAACTAGCACAGATACGCAGTATTTT	CASSFPYSGTSTDTQYF
TRBV7-2	TRBJ2-2	NA	few	TGTGCCAGCAGCTTAGCACAGTTTGGCGGGGAGCTGTTTTTT	CASSLAQFGGELFF
TRBV28	TRBJ2-2	NA	NA	TGTGCCAGCAGTCCGCGGACAGACACCGGGGAGCTGTTTTTT	CASSPRTDTGELFF
TRBV30	TRBJ2-1	NA	NA	TGTGCCCGATCCAGGGGATTCTACAATGAGCAGTTCTTC	CARSRGFYNEQFF
TRBV6-1	TRBJ2-7	NA	NA	TGTGCCAGCAGTGAATGGGGGGGCCTCAACTACGAGCAGTACTTC	CASSEWGGLNYEQYF
TRBV6-4	TRBJ2-5	TRBD2	NA	TGTGCCAGCAGCAGGACTAGCGGGGCGGGGAAAGAGACCCAGTACTTC	CASSRTSGAGKETQYF
TRBV7-2	TRBJ2-1	TRBD2	few	TGTGCCAGCAGCTTAGTAGGCGGGAGCTCCTACAATGAGCAGTTCTTC	CASSLVGGSSYNEQFF
TRBV2	TRBJ2-2	TRBD1	NA	TGTGCCAGCAGGGCAACAGGGGAATTTTCCGGGGAGCTGTTTTTT	CASRATGEFSGELFF
TRBV19	TRBJ2-5	NA	NA	TGTGCCAGTAGTAGGGGACTTGAAGAGACCCAGTACTTC	CASSRGLEETQYF
TRBV21-1	TRBJ1-2	NA	NA	TGTGCCAGCAGCAAAGTATGGGGACAGGGAGAAAACTATGGCTACACCTTC	CASSKVWGQGENYGYTF
TRBV21-1	TRBJ2-2	NA	NA	TGTGCCAGCAGCAAAGATCCGGCCGGGGAGCTGTTTTTT	CASSKDPAGELFF
TRBV4-1	TRBJ2-2	TRBD2	NA	TGCGCCAGCAGCCCGCTTGGACTAGCGGGAGGAGTAGGTGGGGAGCTGTTTTTT	CASSPLGLAGGVGGELFF
TRBV7-2	TRBJ2-6	NA	NA	TGTGCCAGCAGCTTAGTGGGGGCCCCTGTCTCTGGGGCCAACGTCCTGACTTTC	CASSLVGAPVSGANVLTF
TRBV6-1	TRBJ2-2	TRBD1	NA	TGTGCCAGCAGTGCTGGGGGGACAGGGAGATTCGGGGAGCTGTTTTTT	CASSAGGTGRFGELFF
TRBV4-2	TRBJ2-1	TRBD2	NA	TGTGCCAGCAGCCAAGAGCTAGCGGTCGCCTACAATGAGCAGTTCTTC	CASSQELAVAYNEQFF
TRBV27	TRBJ1-2	TRBD1	NA	TGTGCCAGCAGTCCTACAGGGGGAGGCGGCTACACCTTC	CASSPTGGGGYTF
TRBV19	TRBJ2-6	NA	NA	TGTGCCAGTAGTACCGCCGACATCTCTGGGGCCAACGTCCTGACTTTC	CASSTADISGANVLTF
TRBV5-1	TRBJ2-7	NA	NA	TGCGCCAGCAGCTTGGGGGTCAGGCAGGGGAGAAACCACGAGCAGTACTTC	CASSLGVRQGRNHEQYF
TRBV6-1	TRBJ2-7	NA	few	TGTGCCAGCAGTGAAAGCTACGAGCAGTACTTC	CASSESYEQYF
TRBV6-6	TRBJ2-7	NA	NA	TGTGCCAGCAGTGCTCCATCTGGAGCGGCAGCCTACGAGCAGTACTTC	CASSAPSGAAAYEQYF
TRBV14	TRBJ2-7	NA	few	TGTGCCAGCAGCGCGGGACAGTGGTACGAGCAGTACTTC	CASSAGQWYEQYF
TRBV28	TRBJ1-1	TRBD1	NA	TGTGCCAGCGCGAGACAGGGGGACACTGAAGCTTTCTTT	CASARQGDTEAFF
TRBV12-5	TRBJ2-3	NA	NA	TGTGCTACTCCCTTTGGTGGGGCGGCTAGCACAGATACGCAGTATTTT	CATPFGGAASTDTQYF
TRBV7-8	TRBJ2-1	NA	NA	TGTGCCAGCAGCTTCGTTACGGGAGTCGGTGAGCAGTTCTTC	CASSFVTGVGEQFF
TRBV27	TRBJ2-3	TRBD1	NA	TGTGCCAGCAGCCCCGCCCGGGACAGGGGCTGGGGTACGCAGTATTTT	CASSPARDRGWGTQYF
TRBV9	TRBJ2-1	TRBD1	NA	TGTGCCAGCAGCGGTCGGACAGGGGGCAACAATGAGCAGTTCTTC	CASSGRTGGNNEQFF
TRBV5-8	TRBJ1-2	NA	NA	TGTGCCAGCAGCCCGCTGCCCCCGGATGGAGTCAACTATGGCTACACCTTC	CASSPLPPDGVNYGYTF
TRBV30	TRBJ2-7	NA	NA	TGTGCCTGGAGTCGGGGTTCTACGGGAGTCTCCTACGAGCAGTACTTC	CAWSRGSTGVSYEQYF
TRBV4-1	TRBJ1-5	NA	once	TGCGCCAGCAGCCAAGAATTTGGAGGGATTGGCAATCAGCCCCAGCATTTT	CASSQEFGGIGNQPQHF
TRBV10-1	TRBJ2-3	NA	once	TGCGCCAGCAGTGAGAGGGACAACACAGATACGCAGTATTTT	CASSERDNTDTQYF
TRBV19	TRBJ1-2	NA	NA	TGTGCCAGTAGTATATACCAGGGCGGTGACTATGGCTACACCTTC	CASSIYQGGDYGYTF
TRBV7-2	TRBJ1-1	NA	NA	TGTGCCAGCAGCAAGGGCGGGGGGCGAATAATCTTT	CASSKGGGRIIF
TRBV10-2	TRBJ1-2	NA	NA	TGCGCCAGCGGAGATGACGCCGGCTACACCTTC	CASGDDAGYTF
TRBV6-6	TRBJ2-7	TRBD2	NA	TGTGCCAGCAGACCACGCCCGACTAGCGGGAGATACGAGCAGTACTTC	CASRPRPTSGRYEQYF
TRBV7-9	TRBJ2-5	TRBD1	NA	TGTGCCAGCAGCGGCGGGACAGGGAGAGAGACCCAGTACTTC	CASSGGTGRETQYF
TRBV5-4	TRBJ1-3	NA	once	TGTGCCAGCAGCCTCCAGATCGGAGTTCGGGCTGGAAACACCATATATTTT	CASSLQIGVRAGNTIYF
TRBV10-3	TRBJ1-2	TRBD1	NA	TGTGCCATCAGTGAAGGGACAGCTAACTATGGCTACACCTTC	CAISEGTANYGYTF
TRBV28	TRBJ1-5	NA	NA	TGTGCCAGCCGTCCTCAGAATCAGCCCCAGCATTTT	CASRPQNQPQHF
TRBV9	TRBJ2-1	TRBD2	NA	TGTGCCAGCAGCACACAACTAGCGGGAGTCCTCGGCGAGCAGTTCTTC	CASSTQLAGVLGEQFF
TRBV21-1	TRBJ2-1	NA	NA	TGTGCCATCTTGCGGACTAGCGGGAGAGATGAGCAGTTCTTC	CAILRTSGRDEQFF
TRBV7-3	TRBJ2-6	TRBD2	once	TGTGCCAGCAGCTCGACTAGCGGGAGGAGCTCTGGGGCCAACGTCCTGACTTTC	CASSSTSGRSSGANVLTF